These 21 T cell receptor beta chains were all obtained from the same sample, sequenced in a study of shared clonotypes between healthy human individuals. This table comes from immunoSEQ multiplex PCR, and its TCRdb copy is limited to in-frame clones, with some not included. The top ten clones hold about 1.5% of a sample with 980,000 or so clones, over 60% of them seen once. The sample comprised memory CD4+ T cells sorted from blood. The subset was: CD45RA-negative fraction. The receptors stem from a man aged 18-30 years in good health.

The chain uses TRBV9 and TRBJ2-3, with D uncertain. From germline, CDR1 is SGDLS and CDR2 YYNGEE. CDR3 length equals 12 residues. Deletions cut 4 bases from V and 2 bases from J, with 5 bases between. CDR3 amino acids: CASSTLTDTQYF. Here the CDR3 DNA reads TGTGCCAGCAGCACCCTCACAGATACGCAGTATTTT.

V and J are TRBV9 and TRBJ2-5; D gene ambiguous. The germline V and J ends were trimmed by 1 base and 5 bases, with 15 bases remaining between them. The CDR3 sequence is 15 residues long. Germline assignment: CDR1 SGDLS and CDR2 YYNGEE. CDR3 amino acids: CASSVNLGPFETQYF. Here the CDR3 DNA reads TGTGCCAGCAGCGTAAATCTAGGACCCTTTGAGACCCAGTACTTC.

For this clone: The sample carries other DNA sequences with the same CDR3. CDR3 sequence (DNA): TGTGCCAGCAGTTACGGGTCAGAGACCCAGTACTTC. Its protein product is CASSYGSETQYF. The V gene is TRBV6-5, the J gene TRBJ2-5; no clear D gene. V was clipped by 2 bases and J by 4 bases, with 5 bases between them. Germline CDR1 and CDR2: MNHEY and SVGAGI. The CDR3 contains 12 residues.

As to this clone: Different DNA sequences within this sample yield the same CDR3. This chain uses TRBV28 with TRBJ1-1; 8 bases agree with TRBD1. The CDR3 consists of 14 residues. Germline-derived CDR1 and CDR2 are MDHEN and SYDVKM. With 6 bases clipped from V and 3 bases from J, the junction kept 6 bases outside the gene matches. CDR3 sequence: CASSPRTGYTEAFF. The CDR3 nucleotides read TGTGCCAGCAGCCCCCGGACAGGGTACACTGAAGCTTTCTTT.

The V gene is TRBV20-1, the J gene TRBJ2-7, with D unclear. This CDR3 has 11 amino acids. V lost 5 bases and J lost 5, with 10 bases in between. The germline V gene encodes CDR1 DFQATT and CDR2 SNEGSKA (reference sequence). The DNA of the CDR3 is TGCAGTGCTCCCAGGTTGAACGAGCAGTACTTC. This translates into CSAPRLNEQYF.

DNA of the CDR3: TGCGCCAGCAGCAACCAGGGAGCCGGCACTGAAGCTTTCTTT. Its protein product is CASSNQGAGTEAFF. V gene TRBV5-1 combines with J gene TRBJ1-1, with D possibly being TRBD1 (5 bases). V was trimmed by 4 bases and J by 4 bases, leaving 14 bases between them. Germline V gives CDR1 SGHRS, CDR2 YFSETQ. This CDR3 has 14 residues. The whole variable domain, remainder taken from reference TRBV5-1 and TRBJ1-1, is KAGVTQTPRYLIKTRGQQVTLSCSPISGHRSVSWYQQTPGQGLQFLFEYFSETQRNKGNFPGRFSGRQFSNSRSEMNVSTLELGDSALYLCASSNQGAGTEAFFGQGTRLTVV.

This chain links TRBV7-8 with TRBJ2-7; 12 bases align to TRBD2. CDR3 length: 18 residues. The V segment lost 5 bases and the J segment 0 bases; nucleotides outside the gene matches: 11. Germline V gives CDR1 SGHVS, CDR2 FQNEAQ. The chain's CDR3 is CASSPRTSGTTDSYEQYF. In DNA, the CDR3 is TGTGCCAGCAGCCCTCGGACTAGCGGGACTACCGACTCCTACGAGCAGTACTTC.

The chain joins TRBV15 to TRBJ2-7; the D gene is possibly TRBD2 (6 bases). The CDR3 is 13 residues long. Trimming removed 6 bases from V and 5 bases from J, with 14 bases in between. The germline CDR1 and CDR2 sequences are LNHNV and YYDKDF (reference sequence). CDR3 sequence reads: CATRAGSLNEQYF. CDR3 nucleotides: TGTGCCACCAGGGCGGGGAGTTTGAACGAGCAGTACTTC.

The V gene is TRBV11-2, the J gene TRBJ2-2, with D perhaps being TRBD1 or TRBD2 (5 bases each). Germline CDR1 and CDR2: SGHAT and FQNNGV. V lost 0 bases and J 8 bases, leaving 13 bases between the germline ends. The CDR3 sequence is 15 residues long. The CDR3 DNA sequence: TGTGCCAGCAGCTTAGATCTGGGACCTTTAGGGGAGCTGTTTTTT. It translates to CASSLDLGPLGELFF.

V usage is TRBV2 and J usage is TRBJ2-7, with 7 bases aligning to TRBD1. This CDR3 is built from 14 residues. Germline CDR1 is SNHLY and CDR2 is FYNNEI. After removal of 7 bases from V and 3 bases from J, the junction contained 9 bases not matched to a gene. CDR3 DNA sequence: TGTGCCAGCACCACCCGACAGGGCAGCTACGAGCAGTACTTC. It encodes CASTTRQGSYEQYF.

The J gene is TRBJ2-1, the V gene TRBV4-1, with D possibly called TRBD1 or TRBD2 (6 bases each). CDR1 and CDR2 (germline): MGHRA, YSYEKL. V lost 4 bases, J lost 5 bases, and 15 bases lay in between. The length of the CDR3 is 15 residues. The CDR3 reads CASSLGGLGDNEQFF. CDR3 nucleotides: TGCGCCAGCAGCCTAGGGGGACTTGGTGACAATGAGCAGTTCTTC.

The chain employs TRBV4-2 and TRBJ1-6; a weak D match, TRBD1 (6 bases). The V and J ends lost 3 bases and 7 bases respectively, with 22 bases between them. This CDR3 has 18 residues. From germline, CDR1 is LGHNA and CDR2 YNFKEQ. CDR3 nucleotides: TGTGCCAGCAGCCAGGAACCGACAGGCTCCGGGGGCAATTCACCCCTCCACTTT. This translates into CASSQEPTGSGGNSPLHF.

The chain recombines TRBV10-3 with TRBJ1-6; no firm D call. Germline V gene lookup returns CDR1 ENHRY and CDR2 SYGVKD. The CDR3 is made up of 16 amino acids. V was pared by 2 bases and J by 10 bases, with 18 bases between. The CDR3 reads CAISEVNLRQGSPLHF. The CDR3 nucleotides are TGTGCCATCAGTGAGGTAAACCTCCGCCAAGGGTCACCCCTCCACTTT.

The gene calls are TRBV5-5 and TRBJ1-1; D not certain. V was pared by 0 bases and J by 1 base, with 10 bases between. In germline, CDR1 is SGHKS, CDR2 YYEKEE (reference sequence). The CDR3 loop spans 15 amino acids. The DNA for the CDR3 is TGTGCCAGCAGCTTGGCTTTGGCGCGGAACACTGAAGCTTTCTTT. The encoded protein is CASSLALARNTEAFF.

The chain uses TRBV5-1 and TRBJ1-1; 11 positions match TRBD1. The CDR3 totals 14 residues. CDR1 is SGHRS, CDR2 YFSETQ, per germline. The V segment lost 8 bases and the J segment 10 bases; nucleotides outside the gene matches: 13. The CDR3 here is CASSGGQGVLGAFF. The CDR3 nucleotides read TGCGCCAGTTCAGGGGGACAGGGGGTCCTAGGAGCTTTCTTT.

V and J are TRBV6-6 and TRBJ2-7, with TRBD2 as a possible D gene (5 bases). Trimming left V 5 bases short and J 3 bases short, with 11 bases between. This CDR3 has 13 residues. Germline CDR1 is MNHNY and CDR2 is SVGAGI (reference sequence). The CDR3 spells CASSASAGYEQYF. CDR3 sequence (DNA): TGTGCCAGCAGTGCGAGCGCGGGCTACGAGCAGTACTTC.

The sample holds one count of this clone. J is TRBJ2-7 and V is TRBV6-6; tentatively, D is TRBD1 or TRBD2 (5 bases each). Germline V gene data show CDR1 as MNHNY and CDR2 as SVGAGI (reference sequence). This CDR3 has 14 residues. The germline V and J ends were trimmed by 6 bases and 0 bases, with 12 bases remaining between them. In DNA, the CDR3 is TGTGCCAGCAGGAGGGAGCAGGGCTCCTACGAGCAGTACTTC. It yields the protein CASRREQGSYEQYF.

V and J are TRBV7-9 and TRBJ1-4; 8 bases fit TRBD1. V lost 1 base and J lost 8; bases outside the gene matches: 6. CDR3 length: 15 amino acids. The germline V gene has CDR1 SEHNR and CDR2 FQNEAQ (reference sequence). The CDR3 is CASSLVGTGGEKLFF. Written as DNA, the CDR3 is TGTGCCAGCAGCTTAGTCGGGACAGGCGGCGAAAAACTGTTTTTT.

As concerns this clone: This may come from a read error, since a much larger clone is one base off. This sequence joins TRBV10-3 and TRBJ1-1; D uncertain. In germline, CDR1 is ENHRY, CDR2 SYGVKD. This CDR3 spans 14 amino acids. Deletions cut 2 bases from V and 2 bases from J, with 9 bases between. In DNA, the CDR3 is TGTGCCATCAGTGAGACAGACGGAAACACTGAAGCTTTCTTT. As protein: CAISETDGNTEAFF.

This chain connects TRBV19 to TRBJ1-6; perhaps TRBD1 as D (6 bases). The ends were cut back, 5 bases at V and 7 bases at J, with 15 bases in the middle. The length of the CDR3 is 15 residues. CDR1 is LNHDA, CDR2 SQIVND, per germline (reference sequence). The DNA of the CDR3 is TGTGCCAGTAGTGCTGACAGGAGTCACAATTCACCCCTCCACTTT. Translating gives CASSADRSHNSPLHF. Based on the CDR3 plus reference TRBV19 and TRBJ1-6, the full variable domain is DGGITQSPKYLFRKEGQNVTLSCEQNLNHDAMYWYRQDPGQGLRLIYYSQIVNDFQKGDIAEGYSVSREKKESFPLTVTSAQKNPTAFYLCASSADRSHNSPLHFGNGTRLTVT.

The rearrangement links TRBV5-1 to TRBJ2-1; TRBD2 agrees at 7 bases. CDR3 length: 15 amino acids. CDR1 and CDR2 from the germline V gene are SGHRS and YFSETQ. V lost 2 bases, J lost 1 base, and 3 bases stayed unmatched. The CDR3 reads CASSFARGSYNEQFF. The DNA for the CDR3 is TGCGCCAGCAGCTTCGCGCGGGGGTCCTACAATGAGCAGTTCTTC.